This entry concerns a single T cell receptor beta chain. Its antigen is not known. Cells were stimulated with CMV-infected fibroblast lysates at 10 ug/mL. Sorting of responding CD4+ T cells relied on upregulated CD40 ligand together with CD69. Sequencing used immunoSEQ version 4 in survey mode. Using immunoSEQ multiplex PCR, the repertoire was profiled, and TCRdb retains in-frame clones only, with some absent. The repertoire holds approximately 20,000 clones, more than 75% seen once, with approximately 6.3% in the top ten. This sample is part of a study of persistence of HIV-infected CD4 T cells. Background on the study: A couple of participants gave one leukapheresis sample; others gave up to about 200 mL blood repeatedly. Study observations and caveats: Degenerate expanded CDR3beta sequences were enriched among CMV- and Gag-responding cells.

CDR3 length: 14 residues. Trimming cost V 3 bases and J 9 bases; bases outside gene matches: 7. Germline values: CDR1 SQVTM, CDR2 ANQGSEA. The starting material was CD4+ T cells sorted from PBMCs after roughly 18-hour stimulation, obtained from a patient who received antiretroviral therapy. The chain has TRBV29-1 and TRBJ2-1; 11 positions agree with TRBD1. The TCR originated in an adult man with HIV who was CMV-seropositive. CDR3 amino acids: CSVEPGQGAGEQFF. CDR3 in DNA: TGCAGCGTTGAGCCCGGACAGGGGGCGGGTGAGCAGTTCTTC.